Listed below are T cell receptor beta chains from one sample, sequenced in a study of blood T cell repertoires in COVID-19. Clones were sequenced by immunoSEQ multiplex PCR, and TCRdb holds only the in-frame ones, with some missing. The table lists fewer than 350,000 clones, approximately 83% of them singletons, with around 2.1% in the top ten. The sequencing sample was made of peripheral blood. The receptors stem from a woman between 25 and 40 years old who had recovered from COVID-19. CDR3s include the opening cysteine and the closing phenylalanine or tryptophan. D genes are given only for firm matches. For some rows the clone size is stated as once, few or many, or as a class when expanded; others skip it.

v_gene,d_gene,abundance,j_gene,CDR3nt,CDR3aa
TRBV12-3/TRBV12-4,.,.,TRBJ2-2,TGTGCCAGCAGTCTCACTCGCGGGGAGCTGTTTTTT,CASSLTRGELFF
TRBV6-2/TRBV6-3,.,.,TRBJ1-1,TGTGCCAGCAGTTACTTACCCTCAGGGTCTGAAGCTTTCTTT,CASSYLPSGSEAFF
TRBV2,TRBD2,.,TRBJ2-3,TGTGCCAGCAGGCGGGGGGCACCGACAGATACGCAGTATTTT,CASRRGAPTDTQYF
TRBV18,TRBD1,.,TRBJ2-1,TGTGCCAGCTCACCACCCCGGACAGGGACCGTCGGGGCGGATGAGCAGTTCTTC,CASSPPRTGTVGADEQFF
TRBV19,TRBD1,.,TRBJ1-2,TGTGCCAGTAGTATCGACAGGGGGCACACCTTC,CASSIDRGHTF
TRBV5-1,TRBD2,once,TRBJ2-7,TGCGCCAGCAGGGCTAGCGGGGACTCCTACGAGCAGTACTTC,CASRASGDSYEQYF
TRBV27,.,.,TRBJ2-7,TGTGCCAGCTCCCGGAGTGGCTACGAGCAGTACTTC,CASSRSGYEQYF
TRBV6-2/TRBV6-3,TRBD2,.,TRBJ2-7,TGTGCCAGCAGTAAAGATCCGGGACTAGCAAGGGAGCAGTACTTC,CASSKDPGLAREQYF
TRBV7-2,.,.,TRBJ2-3,TGTGCCAGCTCCACTTCACCGGGACTCACAGATACGCAGTATTTT,CASSTSPGLTDTQYF
TRBV6-5,TRBD1,.,TRBJ1-2,TGTGCCAGCAGTTACGATTCCACAGGGGCTGGCTACACCTTC,CASSYDSTGAGYTF
TRBV19,TRBD1,.,TRBJ1-1,TGTGCCAGTAGTGCATCAGGGGGCGCGAACACTGAAGCTTTCTTT,CASSASGGANTEAFF
TRBV6-5,TRBD1,once,TRBJ1-2,TGTGCCAGTCTACAGGGGGATTGGAGCTATGGCTACACCTTC,CASLQGDWSYGYTF
TRBV4-1,.,.,TRBJ2-1,TGCGCCAGCAGCCAAGGGTCAGGGGTCAATGAGCAGTTCTTC,CASSQGSGVNEQFF
TRBV10-3,.,.,TRBJ1-2,TGTGCCATCAGTGACGAGAGAGCCCATGGCTACACCTTC,CAISDERAHGYTF
TRBV18,.,.,TRBJ1-1,TGTGCCAGCTCACCTCCGGGGGTCAGGAACACTGAAGCTTTCTTT,CASSPPGVRNTEAFF
TRBV5-5,.,.,TRBJ2-7,TGTGCCAGCAGCTTCCGGGGGATTAGTACCTACGAGCAGTACTTC,CASSFRGISTYEQYF
TRBV19,TRBD1,.,TRBJ1-5,TGTGCCAGTAGTTTGTTAGACAGGGGGCAGGATCAGCCCCAGCATTTT,CASSLLDRGQDQPQHF
TRBV5-8,TRBD2,.,TRBJ2-3,TGTGCCAGCAGCTTGGGGACTAGCGGGAGCGCAGATACGCAGTATTTT,CASSLGTSGSADTQYF
TRBV27,.,.,TRBJ1-5,TGTGCCAGCAGTTTCGGCAGGGCCGGCAATCAGCCCCAGCATTTT,CASSFGRAGNQPQHF
TRBV7-3,.,.,TRBJ2-7,TGTGCCAGCAGCTTAACCCCGACAAACGAGCAGTACTTC,CASSLTPTNEQYF